The T cell receptor (beta chain) described here comes from a study of identical twins (dated by TCRdb to the mid-2010s). Broadly, across the study: The study deep-sequenced TCR alpha and beta repertoires from monozygotic twins, unrelated adults of various ages and cord blood to test whether fetal clonotypes persist. Replicate twin experiments were performed at different times using different library preparation protocols to rule out contamination. What the work shows at the level of the full study, not this receptor alone: Invariant T cells such as MAIT and iNKT could partly confound zero-insertion analyses, although diverse VJ usage argued against such confounding for most clonotypes. Out-of-frame TCR alpha sequences shared between twins showed an excess of low generation-probability sequences compared with coincidental sharing between unrelated individuals. Out-of-frame TCR alpha sharing in monozygotic twins was systematically underestimated by recombination models, whereas sharing between unrelated individuals was in agreement with the recombination models. Fewer insertions were carried by abundant cord blood beta clonotypes; a weaker similar trend was observed in young adult naive repertoires, while no such trend was observed in memory repertoires. The excess sharing between twins in beta out-of-frame sequences was weaker because fewer shared sequences reduced the signal-to-noise ratio. Conclusions relied on cross-sectional statistical analysis, since the same donors could not be followed over many years.

With regard to this clonotype: Its target antigen remains unknown. Base-call qualities are not available, and no considerably larger clone is one nucleotide away.

According to the germline V gene, CDR1 reads MNHNS and CDR2 reads SASEGT. Trimming at the junction amounts to 5 bases on V and 0 bases on J, and the germline ends lie 14 bases apart. From the cysteine up to the phenylalanine, the CDR3 has a length of 17 residues. The DNA shown is the 51-base CDR3, in frame from base 1. Only healthy Caucasian donors were included. Miltenyi CD45RO+ enrichment and human naive T-cell isolation kits were used to isolate memory (CD45RO+) and naive T cells from PBMC. Library preparation was by 5' RACE. Sequenced using an Illumina HiSeq 2000. A universal primer binding site was added through template switching, and the final cDNA carried a unique molecular identifier so that TCR cDNA molecules could be counted accurately. Specific primers in the conserved constant-segment region were used to synthesize first-strand cDNA for the TCR alpha and beta chains. To control for contamination, each cDNA library was double barcoded with a SMART-Mk sample barcode plus Illumina barcodes. TruSeq adapter sequences along with Illumina sample barcodes were introduced in two successive PCR steps. The Illumina HiSeq platform was used with custom primers to sequence TCR alpha and beta cDNA libraries. Per the original workflow: Unique molecular identifiers were extracted from raw reads with MiGEC, and CDR3 positions were determined with MiXCR. For each individual, recombination models were inferred using an EM algorithm with the repgenHMM and IGoR tools. The analysis of shared clonotypes was done with the tcR package in R, with sharing normalized by the product of cloneset sizes. Out-of-frame nonproductive sequences were analyzed to study raw recombination free of thymic and clonal selection effects. TCRdb's own reprocessing of the public reads used fastp at Q25 and MiXCR and kept productive beta chains. Each entry is one CDR3 protein sequence, shown with its most common DNA and genes. The V and J calls and clone size are TCRdb's, not the authors'. The sample includes more than 200,000 distinct CDR3 sequences, with 11% to 15% observed a single time. The ten largest make up 7% to 9.5% of the sample.

The receptor comes from a woman younger than 30 in good health. The material sequenced was memory (CD45RO+) T cells sorted from blood. The cell subset or site label here, explained by the study, means: CD45RO+ enriched T cells. Rearrangement joined TRBV6-1 to TRBJ2-6; TRBD2 is a weak D gene call, 5 bases matching. The CDR3 reads CASSRGLVSSGANVLTF. The sequence in DNA is TGTGCCAGCAGTCGCGGACTCGTCAGCTCTGGGGCCAACGTCCTGACTTTC.